This T cell receptor beta chain appears in the sequencing data of a study of blood T cell repertoires in COVID-19. CDR1 is SGHTS and CDR2 is YDEGEE in the germline V gene. The CDR3 consists of 16 residues. Trimming removed 4 bases from V and 5 bases from J; junction bases left unmatched: 9. The protocol was immunoSEQ multiplex PCR, while the TCRdb copy is restricted to in-frame clones and leaves out a portion. The sample includes about 160,000 clones, approximately 84% of them seen just once. The gene calls are TRBV5-8 and TRBJ1-2; TRBD1 agrees at 12 bases. Input material: peripheral blood. The receptor's source is a woman in her fifties or sixties with COVID-19, enrolled during active disease. The CDR3 region has the DNA TGTGCCAGCAGCGTAAACCGGGACAGGGGGCGATATGGCTACACCTTC. It yields the protein CASSVNRDRGRYGYTF. Full variable domain (remainder filled in from reference TRBV5-8 and TRBJ1-2): EAGVTQSPTHLIKTRGQQATLRCSPISGHTSVYWYQQALGLGLQFLLWYDEGEERNRGNFPPRFSGRQFPNYSSELNVNALELEDSALYLCASSVNRDRGRYGYTFGSGTRLTVV.